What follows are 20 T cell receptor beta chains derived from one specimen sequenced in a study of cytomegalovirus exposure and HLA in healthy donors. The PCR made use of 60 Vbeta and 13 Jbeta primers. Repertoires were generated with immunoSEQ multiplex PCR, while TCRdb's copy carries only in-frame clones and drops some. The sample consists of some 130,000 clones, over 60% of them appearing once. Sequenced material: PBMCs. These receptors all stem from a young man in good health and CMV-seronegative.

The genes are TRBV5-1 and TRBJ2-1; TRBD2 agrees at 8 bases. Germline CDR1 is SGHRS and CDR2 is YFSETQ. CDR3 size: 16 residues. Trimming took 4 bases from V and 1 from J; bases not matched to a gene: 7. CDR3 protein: CASSQNSGTSYNEQFF. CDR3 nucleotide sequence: TGCGCCAGCAGCCAAAATAGCGGGACGTCCTACAATGAGCAGTTCTTC.

CDR3 sequence reads: CASSIPTGTGYGYTF. In nucleotides, the CDR3 is TGTGCCAGTAGTATCCCGACAGGGACTGGCTATGGCTACACCTTC. V gene TRBV19 combines with J gene TRBJ1-2; 7 bases fit TRBD1. The CDR3 totals 15 residues. Trimming at V came to 3 bases and at J to 4 bases, leaving 8 bases not matched to a gene. From germline, CDR1 is LNHDA and CDR2 SQIVND (reference sequence).

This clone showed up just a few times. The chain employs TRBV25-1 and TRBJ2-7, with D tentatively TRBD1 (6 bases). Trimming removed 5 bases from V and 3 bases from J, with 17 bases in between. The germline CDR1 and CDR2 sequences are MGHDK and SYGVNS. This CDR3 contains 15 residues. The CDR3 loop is CASSTDGTPDYEQYF. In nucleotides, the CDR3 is TGTGCCAGCAGTACGGACGGGACACCAGACTACGAGCAGTACTTC.

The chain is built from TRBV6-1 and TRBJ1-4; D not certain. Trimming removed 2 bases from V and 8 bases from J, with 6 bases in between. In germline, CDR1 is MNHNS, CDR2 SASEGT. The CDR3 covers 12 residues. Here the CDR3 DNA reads TGTGCCAGCAGTGAATCGGGAGAAAAACTGTTTTTT. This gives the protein CASSESGEKLFF.

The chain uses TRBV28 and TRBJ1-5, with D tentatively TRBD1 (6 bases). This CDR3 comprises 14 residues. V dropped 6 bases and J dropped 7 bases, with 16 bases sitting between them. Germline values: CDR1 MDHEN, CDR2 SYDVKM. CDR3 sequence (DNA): TGTGCCAGCAGGTCCGGACAGTTCGGGCAGCCCCAGCATTTT. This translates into CASRSGQFGQPQHF.

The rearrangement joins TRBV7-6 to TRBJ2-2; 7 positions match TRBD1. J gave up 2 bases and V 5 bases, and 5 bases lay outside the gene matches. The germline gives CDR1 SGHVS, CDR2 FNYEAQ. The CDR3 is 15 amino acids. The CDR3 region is CASSPRTGNTGELFF. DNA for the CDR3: TGTGCCAGCAGCCCCCGGACAGGAAACACCGGGGAGCTGTTTTTT.

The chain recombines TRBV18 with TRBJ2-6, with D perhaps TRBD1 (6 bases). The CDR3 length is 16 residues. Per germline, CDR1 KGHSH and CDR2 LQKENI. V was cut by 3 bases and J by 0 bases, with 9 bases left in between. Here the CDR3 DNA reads TGTGCCAGCTCACCCCAGGGGTCCTCTGGGGCCAACGTCCTGACTTTC. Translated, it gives CASSPQGSSGANVLTF.

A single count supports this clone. In DNA form, the CDR3 reads TGTGCCTGGAGTGGAGTCGGGGGAACAGATACGCAGTATTTT. Amino acids: CAWSGVGGTDTQYF. V gene TRBV30 combines with J gene TRBJ2-3, with D possibly being TRBD2 (6 bases). Germline V gene lookup returns CDR1 GTSNPN and CDR2 SVGIG (reference sequence). The CDR3 consists of 14 residues. The V and J ends lost 1 base and 3 bases respectively, with 11 bases between them.

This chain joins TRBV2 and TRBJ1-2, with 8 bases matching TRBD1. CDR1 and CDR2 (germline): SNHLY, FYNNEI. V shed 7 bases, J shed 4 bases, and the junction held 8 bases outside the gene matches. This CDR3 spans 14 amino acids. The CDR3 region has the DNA TGTGCCAGCACCGACGGGCAGGGGGCCTATGGCTACACCTTC. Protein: CASTDGQGAYGYTF.

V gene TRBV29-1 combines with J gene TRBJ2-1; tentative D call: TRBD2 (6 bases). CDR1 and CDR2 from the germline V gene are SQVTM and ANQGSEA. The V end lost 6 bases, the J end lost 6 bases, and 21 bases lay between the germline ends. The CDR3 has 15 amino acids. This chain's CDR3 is CSVALRAGLINEQFF. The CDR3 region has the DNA TGCAGCGTCGCTTTACGAGCGGGCTTAATCAATGAGCAGTTCTTC.

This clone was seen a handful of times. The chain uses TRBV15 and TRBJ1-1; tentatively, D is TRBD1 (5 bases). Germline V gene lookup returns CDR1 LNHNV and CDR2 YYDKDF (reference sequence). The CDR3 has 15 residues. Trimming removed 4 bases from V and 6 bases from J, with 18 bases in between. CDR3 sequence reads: CATSMPRRGVAEAFF. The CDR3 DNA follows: TGTGCCACCAGCATGCCGCGGCGGGGGGTCGCTGAAGCTTTCTTT.

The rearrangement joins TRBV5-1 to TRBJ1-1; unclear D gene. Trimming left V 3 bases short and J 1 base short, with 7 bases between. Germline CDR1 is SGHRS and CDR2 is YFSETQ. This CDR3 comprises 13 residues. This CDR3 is CASSWGENTEAFF. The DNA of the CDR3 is TGCGCCAGCAGCTGGGGAGAGAACACTGAAGCTTTCTTT. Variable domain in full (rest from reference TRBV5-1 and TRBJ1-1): KAGVTQTPRYLIKTRGQQVTLSCSPISGHRSVSWYQQTPGQGLQFLFEYFSETQRNKGNFPGRFSGRQFSNSRSEMNVSTLELGDSALYLCASSWGENTEAFFGQGTRLTVV.

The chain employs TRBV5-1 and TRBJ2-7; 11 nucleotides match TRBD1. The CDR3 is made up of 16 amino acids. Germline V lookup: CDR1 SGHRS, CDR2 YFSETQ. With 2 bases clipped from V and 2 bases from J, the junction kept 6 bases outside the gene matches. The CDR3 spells CASSFERTGGTYEQYF. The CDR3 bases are TGCGCCAGCAGCTTCGAGAGGACAGGGGGCACCTACGAGCAGTACTTC.

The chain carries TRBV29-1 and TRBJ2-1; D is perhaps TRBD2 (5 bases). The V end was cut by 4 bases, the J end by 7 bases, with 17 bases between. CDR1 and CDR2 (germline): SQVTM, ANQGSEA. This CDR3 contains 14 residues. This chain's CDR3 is CSVAPSLRWNEQFF. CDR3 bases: TGCAGCGTTGCTCCTAGCCTGAGATGGAATGAGCAGTTCTTC.

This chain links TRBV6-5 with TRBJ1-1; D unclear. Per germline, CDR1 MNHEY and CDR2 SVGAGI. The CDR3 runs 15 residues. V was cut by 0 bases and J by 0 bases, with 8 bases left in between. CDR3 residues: CASSYSRVMNTEAFF. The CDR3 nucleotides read TGTGCCAGCAGTTACTCCCGGGTCATGAACACTGAAGCTTTCTTT.

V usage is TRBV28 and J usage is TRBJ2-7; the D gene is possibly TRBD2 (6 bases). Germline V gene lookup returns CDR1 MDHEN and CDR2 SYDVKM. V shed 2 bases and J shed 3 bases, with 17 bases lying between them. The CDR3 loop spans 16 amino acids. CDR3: CASSLRARETIYEQYF. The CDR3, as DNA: TGTGCCAGCAGTTTAAGGGCCCGGGAGACCATCTACGAGCAGTACTTC.

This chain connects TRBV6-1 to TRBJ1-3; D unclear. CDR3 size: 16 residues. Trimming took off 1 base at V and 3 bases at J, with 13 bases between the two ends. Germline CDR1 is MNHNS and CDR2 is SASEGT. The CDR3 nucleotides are TGTGCCAGCAGTGAAGACGACCGGGGAGGTGGAAACACCATATATTTT. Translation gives CASSEDDRGGGNTIYF.

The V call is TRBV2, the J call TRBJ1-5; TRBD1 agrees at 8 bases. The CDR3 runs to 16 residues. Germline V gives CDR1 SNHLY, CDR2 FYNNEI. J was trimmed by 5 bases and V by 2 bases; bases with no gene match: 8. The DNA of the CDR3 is TGTGCCAGCAGTGAATGGCGCGGACAGGGACATCAGCCCCAGCATTTT. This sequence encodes CASSEWRGQGHQPQHF.

The CDR3 DNA sequence: TGTGCCAGCAGCCCTCTTGGGGGCAGAGACTATGGCTACACCTTC. Protein product: CASSPLGGRDYGYTF. This chain uses TRBV9 with TRBJ1-2, with a tentative D call TRBD1 (6 bases). V lost 4 bases to trimming and J lost 3 bases, with 16 bases between them. Per the germline V gene, CDR1 is SGDLS and CDR2 is YYNGEE. The CDR3 has 15 residues.

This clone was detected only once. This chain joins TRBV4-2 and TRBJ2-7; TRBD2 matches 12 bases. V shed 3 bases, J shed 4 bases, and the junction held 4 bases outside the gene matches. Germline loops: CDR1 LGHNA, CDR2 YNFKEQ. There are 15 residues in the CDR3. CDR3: CASSHQTSGRYEQYF. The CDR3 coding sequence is TGTGCCAGCAGCCACCAGACTAGCGGGAGATACGAGCAGTACTTC.